These 20 T cell receptor beta chains originate from one sample sequenced in a study of post-analysis software for immune sequencing data. Unique molecular identifiers featured in each of the TCR beta cDNA libraries. TCRdb analysed the PCR reads with MiXCR anew, one entry per CDR3 protein. The sample yields approximately 150,000 distinct CDR3 sequences, roughly 31% seen once. Points from the study as a whole: Patients used about five TRBV segments, including TRBV5-6, TRBV5-1 and TRBV20-1, more often than controls.

These receptors' antigens are unknown. Sequencing used blood. These receptors were taken from a girl aged 5-17 years with multiple sclerosis.

In regard to this clonotype: This could be a read error, since a much larger clone is one nucleotide away. The genes are TRBV7-9 and TRBJ2-5; 8 bases map to TRBD2. This CDR3 spans 17 amino acids. In germline, CDR1 is SEHNR, CDR2 FQNEAQ (reference sequence). This chain's CDR3 is CASSLGRLAGDQEAQYF. The CDR3 DNA is TGTGCCAGCAGCCTAGGACGGCTAGCGGGCGACCAAGAGGCCCAGTACTTC.

This clonotype was seen only once. One base away lies a much larger clone, so this may be a sequencing read error. A read error is likely, as this CDR3 ends without the conserved phenylalanine or tryptophan. The chain has TRBV5-1 and TRBJ2-3; 11 bases are a match to TRBD1. Looked up from germline, CDR1 is SGHRS and CDR2 is YFSETQ. With V trimmed by 0 bases and J by 6 bases, 6 bases remained unmatched. The CDR3 totals 16 residues. The CDR3 is CASSLGTGQGADTQYV. CDR3 bases: TGCGCCAGCAGCTTGGGAACCGGACAGGGGGCGGATACGCAGTATGTT.

V usage is TRBV20-1 and J usage is TRBJ1-4; 9 bases fit TRBD1. The CDR3 has 13 amino acids. The junction had 6 bases not matched to a gene; V was cut back by 6 bases and J by 7 bases. Germline loops: CDR1 DFQATT, CDR2 SNEGSKA (reference sequence). The CDR3 sequence: CSARDREGEKLFF. The CDR3 bases are TGCAGTGCGAGGGACAGGGAGGGTGAAAAACTGTTTTTT.

This clonotype was seen at least ten times. The chain combines TRBV10-3 with TRBJ1-2; TRBD1 is a possible D gene (5 bases). V was cut by 0 bases and J by 6 bases, with 11 bases left in between. The CDR3 spans 14 residues. Germline assignment: CDR1 ENHRY and CDR2 SYGVKD. Here the CDR3 reads CAISESWQGNGYTF. In DNA, the CDR3 is TGTGCCATCAGTGAGTCGTGGCAGGGAAATGGCTACACCTTC.

This clonotype appeared a few times. The genes are TRBV12-3 or TRBV12-4 and TRBJ1-2; D ambiguous. This CDR3 is 15 amino acids long. Trimming stripped 5 bases from V and 6 bases from J, with 19 bases between. CDR3 bases: TGTGCCAGCAGTCTACTTCGGGGAGGCAAGGATGGCTACACCTTC. Its translation: CASSLLRGGKDGYTF.

The table lists this clonotype with many counts. The V and J genes are TRBV20-1 and TRBJ1-1; D is uncertain. The germline V and J ends were trimmed by 3 bases and 3 bases, with 17 bases remaining between them. The CDR3 is 15 amino acids. Germline-derived CDR1 and CDR2 are DFQATT and SNEGSKA (reference sequence). In nucleotides, the CDR3 is TGCAGTGCTAGGGGATACGTCGCGAGCTACACTGAAGCTTTCTTT. Its protein is CSARGYVASYTEAFF.

The rearrangement joins TRBV6-2 or TRBV6-3 to TRBJ1-1; D unresolved. Germline CDR1 reads MNHEY; CDR2 reads SVGEGT. This CDR3 is built from 14 residues. V was clipped by 8 bases and J by 0 bases, with 13 bases between them. The CDR3 sequence is CASSGSLMNTEAFF. The CDR3 DNA reads TGTGCCAGCTCGGGTAGCCTAATGAACACTGAAGCTTTCTTT.

This clonotype showed up many times. The V gene is TRBV6-1, the J gene TRBJ1-6; 9 nucleotides align to TRBD1. CDR1 and CDR2 (germline): MNHNS, SASEGT. V trimming: 3 bases; J trimming: 5 bases; junction bases outside the gene matches: 2. This CDR3 has 15 amino acids. This CDR3 is CASSDRTGDNSPLHF. DNA of the CDR3: TGTGCCAGCAGTGACCGGACAGGGGATAATTCACCCCTCCACTTT.

This chain joins TRBV6-5 and TRBJ1-1, with D unclear. This CDR3 comprises 13 residues. The germline V gene encodes CDR1 MNHEY and CDR2 SVGAGI. Trimming left V 4 bases short and J 2 bases short, with 8 bases between. In DNA form, the CDR3 reads TGTGCCAGCAGTTTCCGGGGAAACACTGAAGCTTTCTTT. This gives the protein CASSFRGNTEAFF.

The rearrangement links TRBV25-1 to TRBJ1-5; 8 bases map to TRBD1. The germline V gene encodes CDR1 MGHDK and CDR2 SYGVNS. The CDR3 sequence is 14 residues long. With 6 bases clipped from V and 3 bases from J, the junction kept 4 bases outside the gene matches. Here the CDR3 reads CASSRQGLNQPQHF. The CDR3 DNA is TGTGCCAGCAGCAGACAGGGGCTCAATCAGCCCCAGCATTTT.

This clonotype was picked up many times. The chain employs TRBV29-1 and TRBJ1-1, with D maybe TRBD1 (6 bases). The V end lost 7 bases, the J end lost 1 base, and 16 bases lay between the germline ends. Germline V gene sequence: CDR1 SQVTM, CDR2 ANQGSEA. CDR3 length: 14 residues. CDR3 region: CSALSGTQNTEAFF. The CDR3 DNA reads as TGCAGCGCCCTATCCGGGACACAGAACACTGAAGCTTTCTTT.

Of note for this clonotype: The junction shows a germline mismatch at one end, possibly a read error. The rearrangement links TRBV3-1 to TRBJ1-5; TRBD1 might be the D (5 bases). The CDR3 loop spans 12 amino acids. CDR1 and CDR2 (germline): LGHDT, YNNKEL (reference sequence). CDR3 nucleotide sequence: TGTGCCTCAGGGTTGGGCAATCAGCCCCGGCATTTT. Residues: CASGLGNQPRHF.

This clonotype has ten or more counts. This chain links TRBV5-1 with TRBJ2-7, with D maybe TRBD2 (6 bases). The CDR3 extends over 15 amino acids. CDR1 is SGHRS, CDR2 YFSETQ, per germline. V was pared by 6 bases and J by 6 bases, with 22 bases between. The chain's CDR3 is CASTLGSTGGLEQYF. The CDR3 region has the DNA TGCGCCAGCACCCTAGGTTCCACTGGAGGGCTCGAGCAGTACTTC.

The rearrangement uses TRBV7-9 and TRBJ2-7; D gene uncertain. The J call is in doubt because the DNA end fits TRBJ2-5 better. There are 13 residues in the CDR3. Germline V gene sequence: CDR1 SEHNR, CDR2 FQNEAQ (reference sequence). In nucleotides, the CDR3 is TGTGCCAGCGGGTTGCGCGCCCCAGAGACCCAGTACTTC. The encoded protein is CASGLRAPETQYF.

At least ten counts were recorded for this clonotype. This chain joins TRBV28 and TRBJ2-7; D remains unclear. CDR1 and CDR2 (germline): MDHEN, SYDVKM. V was trimmed by 6 bases and J by 7 bases, leaving 10 bases between them. There are 11 residues in the CDR3. The CDR3 loop reads CASRSVMEQYF. As DNA, the CDR3 is TGTGCCAGCAGGTCTGTGATGGAGCAGTACTTC.

This clonotype was seen only a few times. This chain connects TRBV7-6 to TRBJ1-1; 8 bases match TRBD1. The CDR3 spans 14 residues. Germline-derived CDR1 and CDR2 are SGHVS and FNYEAQ. V dropped 4 bases and J dropped 8; count of bases not matched to a gene: 9. The CDR3 bases are TGTGCCAGCAGCTCTATAGACAGGGGCACCGAAGCTTTCTTT. Residues: CASSSIDRGTEAFF.

This clonotype has only a few counts. The rearrangement joins TRBV9 to TRBJ1-2; possible D gene TRBD1, 5 bases. The CDR3 sequence is 17 residues long. Trimming removed 5 bases at V and 1 base at J, with 21 bases between. From germline, CDR1 is SGDLS and CDR2 YYNGEE. CDR3: CASSFGTETQLNYGYTF. CDR3 nucleotides: TGTGCCAGCAGTTTTGGGACTGAGACACAGCTTAACTATGGCTACACCTTC.

As regards this clonotype: A much more abundant neighbour one base away suggests this may be a read error. CDR3 sequence (DNA): TGCAGTGCAACACGCGACAGTCCTGTCGACGAGCAGTACTTC. Its protein is CSATRDSPVDEQYF. The genes are TRBV20-1 and TRBJ2-5, with a tentative D call TRBD1 (5 bases). TRBJ2-7 explains the end of the DNA better; the J call may be wrong. The length of the CDR3 is 14 residues. Germline values: CDR1 DFQATT, CDR2 SNEGSKA (reference sequence).

V usage is TRBV7-2 and J usage is TRBJ2-3; D is uncertain. In germline, CDR1 is SGHTA, CDR2 FQGNSA. Trimming left V 9 bases short and J 0 bases short, with 16 bases between. The CDR3 loop spans 15 amino acids. The CDR3 DNA follows: TGTGCCAGTAATAGTGCTGTCCGTAGCACAGATACGCAGTATTTT. This sequence encodes CASNSAVRSTDTQYF.

On this clonotype: It may be a read error: a sequence one base away is much more abundant. This sequence joins TRBV7-3 and TRBJ2-1; the D is unclear. The V gene's germline CDR1 is SGHTA and CDR2 FQGTGA. The CDR3 spans 14 residues. CDR3 bases: TGTGCCAGCAGCTTAGATGGGTCCTACAGTGAGCAGTTCTTC. Its protein is CASSLDGSYSEQFF.